This record looks at one T cell receptor (beta chain) sequence and its context. Its target is not known. The sample comes from a study of beta chain features in type 1 diabetes. General study points: TCRB CDR3 length was moderately but significantly reduced in all four CD4+ subsets of Type 1 diabetes patients.

Sequenced material consisted of expressed TCRB transcripts (all of the isolated RNA was reverse transcribed). Assay used: immunoSEQ multiplex PCR; TCRdb lists only in-frame clones, some missing. This table holds about 150,000 clones, roughly 8% found once. Isolation of CD4+ naive, central memory, regulatory and stem cell-like memory cells was achieved by sorting via CD45RO/CCR7/CD25/CD127/CD95/CD27. Sample: central memory CD4+ T cells from blood. This receptor was taken from a man aged 18 to 30 with type 1 diabetes.

For the CDR3, the DNA is TGTGCCAGCAGCTCGGTCAGGGGTGGGGAAGAGACCCAGTACTTC. It encodes CASSSVRGGEETQYF. The chain employs TRBV7-2 and TRBJ2-5; D is perhaps TRBD1 (6 bases). Germline V gene data show CDR1 as SGHTA and CDR2 as FQGNSA. CDR3 length: 15 residues. V lost 4 bases, J lost 3 bases, and 15 bases lay in between. The variable domain in full, with the rest retrieved from reference TRBV7-2 and TRBJ2-5, is GAGVSQSPSNKVTEKGKDVELRCDPISGHTALYWYRQSLGQGLEFLIYFQGNSAPDKSGLPSDRFSAERTGGSVSTLTIQRTQQEDSAVYLCASSSVRGGEETQYFGPGTRLLVL.